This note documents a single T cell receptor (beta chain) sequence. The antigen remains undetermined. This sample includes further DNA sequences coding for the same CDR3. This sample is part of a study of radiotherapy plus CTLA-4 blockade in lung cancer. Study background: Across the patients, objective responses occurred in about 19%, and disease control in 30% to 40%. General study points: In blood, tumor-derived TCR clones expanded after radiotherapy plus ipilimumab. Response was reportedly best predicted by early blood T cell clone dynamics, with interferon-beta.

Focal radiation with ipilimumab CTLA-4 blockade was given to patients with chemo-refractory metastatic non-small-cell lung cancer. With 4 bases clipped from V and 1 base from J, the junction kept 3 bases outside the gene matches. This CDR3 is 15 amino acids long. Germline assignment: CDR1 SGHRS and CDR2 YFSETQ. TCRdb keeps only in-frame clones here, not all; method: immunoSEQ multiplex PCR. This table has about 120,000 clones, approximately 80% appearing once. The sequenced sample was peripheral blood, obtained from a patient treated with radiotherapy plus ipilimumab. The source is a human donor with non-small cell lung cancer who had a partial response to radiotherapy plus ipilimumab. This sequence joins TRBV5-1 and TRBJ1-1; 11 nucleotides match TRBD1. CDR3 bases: TGCGCCAGCAGCCTAGGGACAGGGGGGAACACTGAAGCTTTCTTT. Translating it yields CASSLGTGGNTEAFF.